The 14 T cell receptor beta chains presented below share a single source sample, sequenced in a study of T-cell reconstitution after alpha-beta-depleted transplantation in children. The TCRbeta library was prepared with unique molecular identifiers. TCRdb independently ran MiXCR on the PCR reads; one entry per CDR3 protein. The table records some 87,000 distinct CDR3 sequences, 15% to 17% of them present only once. The sample in question was PBMCs, mostly from graft donor cells, obtained 180 days after TCRalphabeta/CD19-depleted stem cell transplant. The receptors were gathered from a male patient between 2 and 10 years old who had a stem cell transplant for acute lymphoblastic leukemia, so the T cells may come from the graft donor.

The chain joins TRBV12-3 or TRBV12-4 to TRBJ1-1; perhaps TRBD1 as D (6 bases). Trimming removed 4 bases at V and 0 bases at J, with 12 bases between. This CDR3 contains 15 residues. CDR3 in amino acids: CASSWTVLMNTEAFF. The CDR3 coding sequence is TGTGCCAGCAGTTGGACAGTTCTTATGAACACTGAAGCTTTCTTT.

The V gene is TRBV12-5, the J gene TRBJ1-1; D is unresolved. V gave up 1 base and J gave up 3 bases, with 12 bases separating them. The CDR3 has 15 residues. Germline V lookup: CDR1 LGHNT, CDR2 FRNRAP. The CDR3 sequence is CASGLDGVRYTEAFF. The CDR3 bases are TGTGCTAGTGGTTTGGATGGGGTGCGGTACACTGAAGCTTTCTTT.

This clonotype appeared many times. This chain links TRBV5-1 with TRBJ2-7; D gene ambiguous. The CDR3 is 11 amino acids. Germline V gene lookup returns CDR1 SGHRS and CDR2 YFSETQ. Trimming shortened V by 0 bases and J by 4 bases, and 2 bases separated the two germline ends. The CDR3 is CASSLEYEQYF. Here the CDR3 DNA reads TGCGCCAGCAGCTTGGAATACGAGCAGTACTTC.

This chain joins TRBV7-2 and TRBJ2-1, with 10 bases identical to TRBD2. V lost 5 bases, J lost 8 bases, and 9 bases stayed unmatched. The germline CDR1 and CDR2 sequences are SGHTA and FQGNSA. This CDR3 comprises 15 residues. The chain's CDR3 is CASSQQAGGLDEQFF. In DNA, the CDR3 is TGTGCCAGCAGCCAACAAGCGGGGGGGCTGGATGAGCAGTTCTTC.

V usage is TRBV7-6 and J usage is TRBJ2-5, with no clear D. From germline, CDR1 is SGHVS and CDR2 FNYEAQ. The CDR3 is made up of 13 amino acids. V was trimmed by 5 bases and J by 5 bases, leaving 12 bases between them. The DNA of the CDR3 is TGTGCCAGCAGCGCAGGACCTGGTGAGACCCAGTACTTC. Amino acids: CASSAGPGETQYF.

The chain carries TRBV15 and TRBJ1-5; D possibly corresponds to TRBD1 (6 bases). Trimming shortened V by 0 bases and J by 10 bases, and 13 bases separated the two germline ends. CDR1 and CDR2 from the germline V gene are LNHNV and YYDKDF (reference sequence). This CDR3 has 14 amino acids. The DNA of the CDR3 is TGTGCCACCAGCAGAGATGGTGGGGGCGACCCCCAGCATTTT. Protein: CATSRDGGGDPQHF.

Worth noting for this clonotype: One end of the junction fails to match germline, which may point to a read error. The gene calls are TRBV29-1 and TRBJ1-1; D possibly corresponds to TRBD1 (5 bases). The CDR3 contains 15 residues. Germline loops: CDR1 SQVTM, CDR2 ANQGSEA. The CDR3 loop is CSVDPGGRGNAEAFF. The CDR3 region has the DNA TGCAGCGTTGATCCTGGGGGTCGTGGGAACGCTGAAGCTTTCTTT.

This clonotype was counted between two and nine times. This chain connects TRBV15 to TRBJ2-7, with D unresolved. The CDR3 contains 15 residues. The V and J ends lost 1 base and 1 base respectively, with 11 bases between them. Germline CDR1 and CDR2: LNHNV and YYDKDF (reference sequence). The CDR3 DNA is TGTGCCACCAGCAGAGCATCAGTCTCATCCTACGAGCAGTACTTC. This codes for CATSRASVSSYEQYF.

V is TRBV7-9 and J is TRBJ2-5, with 10 bases that match TRBD2. The CDR3 is 16 residues long. V was clipped by 10 bases and J by 5 bases; unmatched bases: 16. In germline, CDR1 is SEHNR, CDR2 FQNEAQ (reference sequence). CDR3 nucleotide sequence: TGTGCCAACAGATCGAACCTGGGGACTAGCGCGGAGACCCAGTACTTC. Protein sequence: CANRSNLGTSAETQYF. The whole variable domain, remainder taken from reference TRBV7-9 and TRBJ2-5, is DTGVSQNPRHKITKRGQNVTFRCDPISEHNRLYWYRQTLGQGPEFLTYFQNEAQLEKSRLLSDRFSAERPKGSFSTLEIQRTEQGDSAMYLCANRSNLGTSAETQYFGPGTRLLVL.

Only a few counts were recorded for this clonotype. V usage is TRBV7-8 and J usage is TRBJ1-3; weak D call: TRBD1 (6 bases). Germline-derived CDR1 and CDR2 are SGHVS and FQNEAQ. V gave up 1 base and J gave up 1 base, with 14 bases separating them. The CDR3 has 17 amino acids. CDR3 nucleotide sequence: TGTGCCAGCAGCTTAGTCAACCCAGGGGCGTCTGGAAACACCATATATTTT. Translating it yields CASSLVNPGASGNTIYF.

This clonotype was recorded many times. The chain carries TRBV7-2 and TRBJ2-7; weak D call: TRBD1 (5 bases). This CDR3 region has 15 residues. Germline V CDR1 and CDR2: SGHTA, FQGNSA. Deletions cut 2 bases from V and 0 bases from J, with 11 bases between. CDR3 sequence: CASSLSAGRSYEQYF. The CDR3 DNA is TGTGCCAGCAGCTTATCGGCAGGGCGCTCCTACGAGCAGTACTTC.

The chain joins TRBV7-8 to TRBJ2-3; 8 nucleotides align to TRBD1. With V trimmed by 5 bases and J by 2 bases, 15 bases remained unmatched. Germline V CDR1 and CDR2: SGHVS, FQNEAQ. CDR3 length: 18 residues. CDR3 sequence: CASSGPGDRGSLTDTQYF. The CDR3 nucleotides are TGTGCCAGCAGCGGGCCGGGCGACAGGGGATCTCTCACAGATACGCAGTATTTT.

Only a few counts were recorded for this clonotype. The chain employs TRBV11-2 and TRBJ1-1; the match to TRBD1 covers 8 bases. The ends lost 6 bases at V and 5 bases at J; junction bases unmatched: 5. The V gene's germline CDR1 is SGHAT and CDR2 FQNNGV. This CDR3 is built from 13 residues. CDR3 region: CASSVTGGTEAFF. CDR3 coding DNA: TGTGCCAGCAGTGTCACAGGGGGAACTGAAGCTTTCTTT.

The chain employs TRBV7-9 and TRBJ1-4; TRBD1 matches at 10 bases. Losses at the gene ends were 4 bases for V and 11 bases for J; bases not matched to a gene: 13. The CDR3 length is 16 residues. The germline V gene has CDR1 SEHNR and CDR2 FQNEAQ (reference sequence). CDR3 protein: CASSSTQGQGRGKLFF. CDR3 DNA: TGTGCCAGCAGCTCCACCCAGGGACAGGGGCGAGGGAAACTGTTTTTT.